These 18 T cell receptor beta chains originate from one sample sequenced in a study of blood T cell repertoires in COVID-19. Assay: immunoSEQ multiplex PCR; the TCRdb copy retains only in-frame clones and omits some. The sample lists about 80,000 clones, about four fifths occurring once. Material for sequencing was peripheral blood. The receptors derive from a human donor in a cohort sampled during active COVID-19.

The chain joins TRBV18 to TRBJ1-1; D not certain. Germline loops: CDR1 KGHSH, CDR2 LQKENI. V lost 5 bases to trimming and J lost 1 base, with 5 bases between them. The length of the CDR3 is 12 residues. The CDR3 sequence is CASSIRNTEAFF. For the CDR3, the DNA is TGTGCCAGCTCAATCCGGAACACTGAAGCTTTCTTT.

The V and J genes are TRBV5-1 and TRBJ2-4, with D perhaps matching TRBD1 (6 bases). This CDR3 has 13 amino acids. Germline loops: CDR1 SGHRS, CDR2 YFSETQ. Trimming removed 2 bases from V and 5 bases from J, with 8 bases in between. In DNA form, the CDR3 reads TGCGCCAGCAGCTTACAGGGTCAAAACATTCAGTACTTC. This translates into CASSLQGQNIQYF.

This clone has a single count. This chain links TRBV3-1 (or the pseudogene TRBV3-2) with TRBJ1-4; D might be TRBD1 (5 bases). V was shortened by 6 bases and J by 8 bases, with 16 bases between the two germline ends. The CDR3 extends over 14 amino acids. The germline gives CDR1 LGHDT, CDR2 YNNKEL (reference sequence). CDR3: CASREPGVGEKLFF. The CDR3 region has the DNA TGTGCCAGCAGGGAGCCGGGGGTAGGGGAAAAACTGTTTTTT.

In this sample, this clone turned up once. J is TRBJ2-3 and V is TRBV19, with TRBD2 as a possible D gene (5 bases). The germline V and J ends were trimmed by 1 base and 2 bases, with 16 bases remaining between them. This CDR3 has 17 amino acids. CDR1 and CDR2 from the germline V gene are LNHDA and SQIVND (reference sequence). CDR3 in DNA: TGTGCCAGTAGTATAGGAGGGCTTTTTGGGAACACAGATACGCAGTATTTT. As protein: CASSIGGLFGNTDTQYF.

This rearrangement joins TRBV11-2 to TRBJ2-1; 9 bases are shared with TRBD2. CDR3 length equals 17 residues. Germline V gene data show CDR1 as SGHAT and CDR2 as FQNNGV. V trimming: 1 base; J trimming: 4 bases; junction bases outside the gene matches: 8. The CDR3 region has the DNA TGTGCCAGCAGCTTAGGGGGTAGCGGGAGTTATTACAATGAGCAGTTCTTC. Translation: CASSLGGSGSYYNEQFF.

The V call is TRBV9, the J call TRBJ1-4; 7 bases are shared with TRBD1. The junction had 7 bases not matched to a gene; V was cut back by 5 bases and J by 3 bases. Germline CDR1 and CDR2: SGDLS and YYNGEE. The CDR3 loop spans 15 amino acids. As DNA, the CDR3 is TGTGCCAGCAGAAGAGGGGGCAGTCCTAATGAAAAACTGTTTTTT. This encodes CASRRGGSPNEKLFF.

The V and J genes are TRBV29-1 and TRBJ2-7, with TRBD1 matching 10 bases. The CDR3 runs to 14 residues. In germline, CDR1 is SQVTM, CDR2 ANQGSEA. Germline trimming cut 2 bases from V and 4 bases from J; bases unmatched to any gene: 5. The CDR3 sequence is CSVERGTGVYEQYF. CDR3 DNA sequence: TGCAGCGTTGAAAGGGGGACAGGGGTGTACGAGCAGTACTTC.

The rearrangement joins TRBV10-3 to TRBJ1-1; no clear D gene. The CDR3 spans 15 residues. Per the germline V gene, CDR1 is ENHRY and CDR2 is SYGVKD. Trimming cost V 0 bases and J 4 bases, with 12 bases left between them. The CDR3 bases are TGTGCCATCAGTGAGTCGCCACAGATCTCCACTGAAGCTTTCTTT. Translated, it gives CAISESPQISTEAFF.

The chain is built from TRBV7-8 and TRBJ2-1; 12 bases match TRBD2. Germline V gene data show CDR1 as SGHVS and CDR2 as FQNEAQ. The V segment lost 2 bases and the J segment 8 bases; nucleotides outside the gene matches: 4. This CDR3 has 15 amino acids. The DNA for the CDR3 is TGTGCCAGCAGCTTACGACTAGCGGGAGACTATGAGCAGTTCTTC. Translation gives CASSLRLAGDYEQFF.

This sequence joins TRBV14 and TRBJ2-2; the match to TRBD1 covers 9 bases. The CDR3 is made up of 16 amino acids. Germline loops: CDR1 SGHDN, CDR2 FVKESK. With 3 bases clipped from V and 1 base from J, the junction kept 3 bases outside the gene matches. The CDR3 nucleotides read TGTGCCAGCAGCCAGAGGACAGGGGAGAACACCGGGGAGCTGTTTTTT. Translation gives CASSQRTGENTGELFF.

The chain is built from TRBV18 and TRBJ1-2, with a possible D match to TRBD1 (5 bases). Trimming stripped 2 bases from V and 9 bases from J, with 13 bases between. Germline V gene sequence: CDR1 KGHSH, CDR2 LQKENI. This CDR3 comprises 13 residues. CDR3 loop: CASSPEAQVSYTF. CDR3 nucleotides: TGTGCCAGCTCACCAGAGGCACAGGTCAGCTACACCTTC.

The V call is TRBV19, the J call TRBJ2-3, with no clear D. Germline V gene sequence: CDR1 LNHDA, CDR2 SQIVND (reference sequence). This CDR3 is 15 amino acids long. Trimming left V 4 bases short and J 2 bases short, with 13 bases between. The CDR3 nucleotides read TGTGCCAGTAGTAGGGCCACAAAAAACACAGATACGCAGTATTTT. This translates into CASSRATKNTDTQYF.

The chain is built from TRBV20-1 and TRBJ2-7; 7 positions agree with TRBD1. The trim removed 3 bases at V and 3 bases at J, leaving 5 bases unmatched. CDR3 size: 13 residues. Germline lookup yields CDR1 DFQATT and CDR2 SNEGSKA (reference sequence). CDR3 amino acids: CSASPGQYYEQYF. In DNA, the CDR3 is TGCAGTGCTAGTCCGGGACAGTACTACGAGCAGTACTTC.

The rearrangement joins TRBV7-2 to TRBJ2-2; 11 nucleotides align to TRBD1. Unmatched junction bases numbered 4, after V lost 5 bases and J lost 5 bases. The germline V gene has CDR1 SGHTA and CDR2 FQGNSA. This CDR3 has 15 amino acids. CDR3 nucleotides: TGTGCCAGCAGCCCGGGGACAGGGGGGACCGGGGAGCTGTTTTTT. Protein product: CASSPGTGGTGELFF.

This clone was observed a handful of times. CDR3 region: CASSYGGGGTPYGYTF. CDR3 coding DNA: TGTGCCAGCAGTTACGGGGGTGGGGGGACCCCTTATGGCTACACCTTC. The chain combines TRBV6-5 with TRBJ1-2, with D perhaps TRBD1 (5 bases). V was clipped by 2 bases and J by 5 bases, with 18 bases between them. This CDR3 has 16 amino acids. Germline V gene data show CDR1 as MNHEY and CDR2 as SVGAGI.

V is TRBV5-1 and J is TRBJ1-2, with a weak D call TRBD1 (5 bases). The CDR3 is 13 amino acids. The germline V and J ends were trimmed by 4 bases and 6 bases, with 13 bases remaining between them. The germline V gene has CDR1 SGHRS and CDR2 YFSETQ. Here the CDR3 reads CASSIRERDGYTF. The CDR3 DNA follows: TGCGCCAGCAGCATCAGGGAAAGGGATGGCTACACCTTC.

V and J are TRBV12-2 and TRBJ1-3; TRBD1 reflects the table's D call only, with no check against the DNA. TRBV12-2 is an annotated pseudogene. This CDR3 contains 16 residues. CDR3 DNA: TGTGCAAGTCGCTTAGAGGGGCAGAGCTCTGGAAACACCATATATTTT. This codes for CASRLEGQSSGNTIYF.

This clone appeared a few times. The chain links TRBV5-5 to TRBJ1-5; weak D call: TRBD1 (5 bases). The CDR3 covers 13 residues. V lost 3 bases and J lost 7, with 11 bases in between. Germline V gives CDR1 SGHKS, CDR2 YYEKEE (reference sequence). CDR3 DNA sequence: TGTGCCAGCAGCTCGGGACTGCGGCAGCCCCAGCATTTT. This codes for CASSSGLRQPQHF.